The T cell receptor (beta chain) described here comes from a study of tumor and adjacent non-tumor tissue in lung cancer. Turning to the study itself: Histology: about 13 adenocarcinoma, 2 squamous cell carcinoma, 1 small cell lung cancer. The patients, around 10 men and about five women, were roughly 31 to 85 with stage I to III disease. Study-level points and caveats: Shorter survival was associated with higher TCR diversity in tumors.

The template was RNA from unsorted bulk tissue. This non-tumor lung sample came from over 3 cm beyond the tumor edge. Chemotherapy-naive patients with new lung cancer underwent thoracic surgery in China, August–November 2014. A remark on this clonotype: What it binds is not known.

The CDR3 contains 15 residues. CDR1 and CDR2 (germline): LGHNT, FRNRAP. V was clipped by 8 bases and J by 1 base; unmatched bases: 9. The library came from three nested PCR rounds adapted from ARM-PCR protocols. Each CDR3 protein gets one entry after TCRdb re-called the multiplex PCR reads with MiXCR. Of 85,000 or so distinct CDR3 sequences listed, more than 75% are singletons. The V call is TRBV12-5, the J call TRBJ2-7; the match to TRBD1 covers 9 bases. This receptor was taken from a woman aged 45 to 65 with non-small cell lung cancer. Sequenced material: distant non-tumor lung tissue. In nucleotides, the CDR3 is TGTGCTAGTAGTCCCAGGACAGGGGAATCCTACGAGCAGTACTTC. Translated: CASSPRTGESYEQYF.